What follows is one T cell receptor beta chain and its context. All donors were Caucasian adults living in Nashville, Tennessee. This entry is derived from a study of shared clonotypes between healthy human individuals. Study as a whole: A couple of women and a few men aged 18 to 49 made up the donors.

CDR3 length equals 12 residues. With 0 bases removed from V and 10 bases from J, the gap between germline ends came to 7 bases. Germline V CDR1 and CDR2: SNHLY, FYNNEI. Each sorted subset replicate got 200 ng genomic DNA, around 29,000 genomes. Only in-frame clones appear in the TCRdb table, and some are missing; sequencing was by immunoSEQ multiplex PCR. The sample lists about 2.4 million clones; more than 80% were seen once. The clonotype was recovered from a man aged 18 to 35 in good health. V is TRBV2 and J is TRBJ1-5; no definite D call. The sequencing sample was made of naive CD4+ T cells sorted from blood. Noted subset: CD45RA+ positively selected. The DNA for the CDR3 is TGTGCCAGCAGTGAAGCCCTGCATCCCCAGCATTTT. As protein: CASSEALHPQHF.